One sample yielded the 6 T cell receptor beta chains listed below, sequenced in a study of blood T cell repertoires in COVID-19. Some clones are missing from TCRdb's copy, which holds only in-frame ones; the method was immunoSEQ multiplex PCR. The sample shows some 220,000 clones, roughly 90% of them seen only once. What was sequenced was PBMCs or T cells enriched from blood (not recorded which). Receptors were obtained from a woman aged 50 to 60 in a cohort exposed to, infected with or recovered from COVID-19 (not recorded which).

The chain employs TRBV7-8 and TRBJ1-5, with TRBD1 identical over 9 bases. The CDR3 has 16 residues. The J segment lost 1 base and the V segment lost 4 bases, leaving 5 bases of the junction unmatched. In germline, CDR1 is SGHVS, CDR2 FQNEAQ. Here the CDR3 reads CASSSRQGGSNQPQHF. The CDR3 DNA reads as TGTGCCAGCAGCTCCCGACAGGGGGGAAGCAATCAGCCCCAGCATTTT.

The CDR3 DNA follows: TGTGCCAGCAGCCCCAGGGTGTTGGGACAGGGTTCGGCGGGAGGTGATACGCAGTATTTT. This codes for CASSPRVLGQGSAGGDTQYF. This chain joins TRBV28 and TRBJ2-3, with D possibly matching TRBD1 (9 bases). The V gene's germline CDR1 is MDHEN and CDR2 SYDVKM. The CDR3 runs to 20 residues. V lost 6 bases and J lost 6, with 34 bases in between.

The chain uses TRBV2 and TRBJ2-2; D perhaps matches TRBD2 (5 bases). V lost 2 bases, J lost 0 bases, and 7 bases lay in between. CDR3 size: 15 residues. Germline loops: CDR1 SNHLY, CDR2 FYNNEI. CDR3 coding DNA: TGTGCCAGCAGTGAATTCGGGGCGAACACCGGGGAGCTGTTTTTT. Its protein product is CASSEFGANTGELFF.

The chain has TRBV19 and TRBJ1-5; D perhaps matches TRBD1 (5 bases). V shed 6 bases and J shed 7 bases, with 13 bases lying between them. Looked up from germline, CDR1 is LNHDA and CDR2 is SQIVND (reference sequence). The CDR3 consists of 13 residues. The CDR3 loop reads CASSNQGNQPQHF. Here the CDR3 DNA reads TGTGCCAGTAGCAACCAGGGTAACCAGCCCCAGCATTTT.

There are a few counts of this clone. The chain is built from TRBV5-1 and TRBJ2-2; tentative D call: TRBD2 (5 bases). CDR1 is SGHRS and CDR2 is YFSETQ in the germline V gene. V shed 1 base and J shed 7 bases, with 14 bases lying between them. CDR3 length equals 15 residues. In nucleotides, the CDR3 is TGCGCCAGCAGCTTGTCCGGGGTTGGAAGCGGGGAGCTGTTTTTT. Its translation is CASSLSGVGSGELFF.

This chain uses TRBV6-1 with TRBJ2-7; D gene ambiguous. Germline loops: CDR1 MNHNS, CDR2 SASEGT. The CDR3 sequence is 11 residues long. Between the trimmed V and J ends, which lost 3 bases and 3 bases, there was a span of 3 bases. The CDR3 region is CASSDHYEQYF. CDR3 DNA sequence: TGTGCCAGCAGTGATCACTACGAGCAGTACTTC.